This paragraph reports one TCR beta chain. This sample is part of a study of blood T cell repertoires in COVID-19. About the research overall: Donors in the United States, Italy and Spain gave samples during acute or convalescent COVID-19.

The data were produced by immunoSEQ multiplex PCR, yet TCRdb's version contains in-frame clones alone and is incomplete. The repertoire has 250,000 to 350,000 clones, around 90% of them found once; the top ten carry about 2.3%. CDR1 and CDR2 (germline): LGHNA, YSLEER. Trimming at V came to 2 bases and at J to 0 bases, leaving 3 bases not matched to a gene. This CDR3 spans 17 amino acids. V gene TRBV4-3 combines with J gene TRBJ2-1, with 11 bases that match TRBD2. The clonotype was recovered from a man aged 18 to 35 with active or convalescent COVID-19. Sequencing was done on a sample of peripheral blood. This CDR3 is CASSQIAGGSSYNEQFF. The CDR3 nucleotides read TGCGCCAGCAGCCAAATAGCGGGGGGGAGCTCCTACAATGAGCAGTTCTTC.